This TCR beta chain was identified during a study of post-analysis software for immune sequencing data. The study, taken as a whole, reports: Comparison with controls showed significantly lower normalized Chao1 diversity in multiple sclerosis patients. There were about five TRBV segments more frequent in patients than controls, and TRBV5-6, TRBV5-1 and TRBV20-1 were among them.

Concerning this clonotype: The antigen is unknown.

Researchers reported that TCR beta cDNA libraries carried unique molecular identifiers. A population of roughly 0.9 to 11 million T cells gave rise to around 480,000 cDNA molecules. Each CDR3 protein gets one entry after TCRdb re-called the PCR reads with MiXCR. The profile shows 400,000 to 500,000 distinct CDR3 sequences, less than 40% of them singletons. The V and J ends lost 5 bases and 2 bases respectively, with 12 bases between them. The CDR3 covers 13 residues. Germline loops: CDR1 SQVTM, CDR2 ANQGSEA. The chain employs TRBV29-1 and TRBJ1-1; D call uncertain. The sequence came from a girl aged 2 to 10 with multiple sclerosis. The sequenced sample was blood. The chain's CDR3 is CSVREWGNTEAFF. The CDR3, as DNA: TGCAGCGTTCGAGAATGGGGAAACACTGAAGCTTTCTTT.